These 28 T cell receptor beta chains were sequenced from one sample in a study of CD8+ T cells in alopecia areata. After isolation, RNA underwent reverse transcription to generate cDNA as the sequencing template. Assay used: immunoSEQ multiplex PCR; TCRdb lists only in-frame clones, some missing. Among 100,000 to 150,000 clones listed, roughly 50% were seen once. The sequencing input was NKG2D-low CD8+ T cells sorted from blood. These receptors all stem from a human donor with alopecia areata.

This clone was found a few times. The V gene is TRBV5-6, the J gene TRBJ2-7; D not certain. The CDR3 is made up of 12 amino acids. Germline CDR1 is SGHDT and CDR2 is YYEEEE. With 2 bases removed from V and 5 bases from J, the gap between germline ends came to 8 bases. The CDR3 DNA follows: TGTGCCAGCAGCTTCCAGGTCGACGAGCAGTACTTC. It specifies CASSFQVDEQYF.

This clone turned up a few times. The chain couples TRBV5-8 to TRBJ1-5; TRBD1 matches at 9 bases. Germline loops: CDR1 SGHTS, CDR2 YDEGEE. V shed 6 bases and J 4 bases; nucleotides not matched to a gene: 5. The CDR3 consists of 14 residues. CDR3 amino acids: CASNLGQGNQPQHF. The CDR3, as DNA: TGTGCCAGCAACCTCGGACAGGGGAATCAGCCCCAGCATTTT.

The chain combines TRBV23-1 with TRBJ2-3, with 7 bases lining up with TRBD1. TRBV23-1 is reported as an ORF; its role is uncertain. The CDR3 is made up of 15 amino acids. The V gene end was trimmed by 2 bases and the J gene end by 0 bases; junction bases not matched to a gene: 2. The CDR3, as DNA: TGCGCCAGCAGTCAAGGCAGGGGGAGCACAGATACGCAGTATTTT. Its protein is CASSQGRGSTDTQYF.

This clone has a handful of counts. The chain uses TRBV29-1 and TRBJ2-7, with TRBD1 matching 8 bases. This CDR3 has 15 residues. Germline trimming cut 6 bases from V and 5 bases from J; bases unmatched to any gene: 15. CDR1 and CDR2 from the germline V gene are SQVTM and ANQGSEA. CDR3 DNA sequence: TGCAGCGTCGGCGGACAGGGTATTGTCGTGGACGAGCAGTACTTC. Its protein product is CSVGGQGIVVDEQYF.

This clone was counted only a few times. DNA of the CDR3: TGCAGCGTTGGTAGGACAGGGGGTAGGAATGAGCAGTTCTTC. Translation gives CSVGRTGGRNEQFF. V usage is TRBV29-1 and J usage is TRBJ2-1, with 10 nucleotides matching TRBD1. The length of the CDR3 is 14 residues. Trimming removed 4 bases from V and 7 bases from J; junction bases left unmatched: 7. CDR1 is SQVTM, CDR2 ANQGSEA, per germline.

In its sample, this clone was seen a few times. The J gene is TRBJ2-5, the V gene TRBV29-1; no reliable D call. CDR1 SQVTM and CDR2 ANQGSEA come from the germline V gene. Trimming left V 3 bases short and J 0 bases short, with 11 bases between. The CDR3 has 14 residues. CDR3 sequence reads: CSVETGNDQETQYF. As DNA, the CDR3 is TGCAGCGTTGAGACGGGCAACGACCAAGAGACCCAGTACTTC.

The rearrangement uses TRBV29-1 and TRBJ2-5; D might be TRBD2 (5 bases). Germline V gene data show CDR1 as SQVTM and CDR2 as ANQGSEA. The CDR3 covers 13 residues. With 4 bases removed from V and 5 bases from J, the gap between germline ends came to 14 bases. The CDR3 bases are TGCAGCGTTGTGAGGGATCCCCCCGAGACCCAGTACTTC. This encodes CSVVRDPPETQYF.

The rearrangement joins TRBV11-2 to TRBJ2-5; D is possibly TRBD1 (5 bases). The germline gives CDR1 SGHAT, CDR2 FQNNGV. Trimming took off 1 base at V and 7 bases at J, with 13 bases between the two ends. CDR3 size: 14 residues. The CDR3 nucleotides read TGTGCCAGCAGCTTAGGGTTCTCTCAGGGGACCCAGTACTTC. Encoded protein: CASSLGFSQGTQYF.

This clone was counted a few times. J is TRBJ2-4 and V is TRBV29-1, with 8 bases fitting TRBD1. With 0 bases clipped from V and 9 bases from J, the junction kept 10 bases outside the gene matches. Germline values: CDR1 SQVTM, CDR2 ANQGSEA. The CDR3 has 15 amino acids. The CDR3 DNA reads as TGCAGCGTTGAAGAAAGGGCAGGGGGCTCGGGCATTCAGTACTTC. It specifies CSVEERAGGSGIQYF.

This clone appeared a few times. The chain uses TRBV29-1 and TRBJ2-2; possible D gene TRBD2, 5 bases. The ends were cut back, 7 bases at V and 3 bases at J, with 12 bases in the middle. Germline V gene sequence: CDR1 SQVTM, CDR2 ANQGSEA. The CDR3 is 13 amino acids. CDR3 DNA sequence: TGCAGCGCCGCGAGCGGATACACCGGGGAGCTGTTTTTT. It yields the protein CSAASGYTGELFF.

The chain is built from TRBV29-1 and TRBJ2-7; no reliable D call. The CDR3 totals 16 residues. Germline CDR1 is SQVTM and CDR2 is ANQGSEA. The ends were cut back, 3 bases at V and 0 bases at J, with 18 bases in the middle. The CDR3 bases are TGCAGCGTTGAGGTTCTCTTGGTCGGCAACTCCTACGAGCAGTACTTC. As protein: CSVEVLLVGNSYEQYF.

V is TRBV27 and J is TRBJ2-3; 9 nucleotides agree with TRBD1. CDR3 length: 14 residues. Germline V gives CDR1 MNHEY, CDR2 SMNVEV (reference sequence). With 6 bases clipped from V and 7 bases from J, the junction kept 8 bases outside the gene matches. The DNA of the CDR3 is TGTGCCAGCAGCGGGACAGGGCTTTTGAATACGCAGTATTTT. Translation gives CASSGTGLLNTQYF.

In DNA, the CDR3 is TGCAGCGTTGCTGTACAGGGGGTGACAGATACGCAGTATTTT. Encoded protein: CSVAVQGVTDTQYF. This chain links TRBV29-1 with TRBJ2-3, with 8 bases lining up with TRBD1. V lost 4 bases to trimming and J lost 3 bases; unmatched junction nucleotides: 6. CDR1 and CDR2 (germline): SQVTM, ANQGSEA. The CDR3 runs 14 residues.

The chain couples TRBV4-3 to TRBJ1-2, with a weak D call TRBD1 (5 bases). V was shortened by 4 bases and J by 4 bases, with 7 bases between the two germline ends. The germline V gene encodes CDR1 LGHNA and CDR2 YSLEER. The CDR3 is 12 amino acids. CDR3 amino acids: CASSPGPYGYTF. The CDR3 nucleotides read TGCGCCAGCAGCCCAGGGCCCTATGGCTACACCTTC.

The chain employs TRBV25-1 and TRBJ2-5; D uncertain. Germline CDR1 and CDR2: MGHDK and SYGVNS. Trimming removed 3 bases at V and 3 bases at J, with 11 bases between. CDR3 length: 14 amino acids. The DNA for the CDR3 is TGTGCCAGCAGTGATGTGGTCAGTGAAGAGACCCAGTACTTC. Translation gives CASSDVVSEETQYF.

CDR3 bases: TGCAGCGTTGCCCCTGCGGTGGGAAACACTGAAGCTTTCTTT. This translates into CSVAPAVGNTEAFF. The chain recombines TRBV29-1 with TRBJ1-1, with D uncertain. Per the germline V gene, CDR1 is SQVTM and CDR2 is ANQGSEA. There are 14 residues in the CDR3. V was pared by 4 bases and J by 2 bases, with 14 bases between.

The rearrangement uses TRBV29-1 and TRBJ1-2, with D possibly TRBD1 on 6 matching bases. This CDR3 is 12 amino acids long. The V gene's germline CDR1 is SQVTM and CDR2 ANQGSEA. V was cut by 6 bases and J by 2 bases, with 10 bases left in between. The CDR3: CSVDDRNYGYTF. The DNA for the CDR3 is TGCAGCGTCGACGACAGGAACTATGGCTACACCTTC.

The V call is TRBV29-1, the J call TRBJ1-2; D remains ambiguous. Trimming cost V 3 bases and J 8 bases, with 13 bases left between them. The germline V gene encodes CDR1 SQVTM and CDR2 ANQGSEA. CDR3 length equals 12 residues. The CDR3 loop is CSVEEGRYGYTF. CDR3 bases: TGCAGCGTTGAGGAGGGAAGGTACGGCTACACCTTC.

This clone was seen more than once but under ten times. This sample also contains other DNA sequences that code for the same CDR3. The chain has TRBV29-1 and TRBJ1-1; D gene uncertain. The V gene's germline CDR1 is SQVTM and CDR2 ANQGSEA. V lost 3 bases and J lost 1, with 6 bases in between. The CDR3 length is 12 residues. CDR3 sequence: CSVDRRNTEAFF. In nucleotides, the CDR3 is TGCAGCGTTGATCGTAGGAACACTGAAGCTTTCTTT.

J is TRBJ2-7 and V is TRBV10-3; D could derive from TRBD1 or TRBD2 (5 bases each). This CDR3 comprises 14 residues. Germline V CDR1 and CDR2: ENHRY, SYGVKD. The V and J ends lost 7 bases and 2 bases respectively, with 15 bases between them. As DNA, the CDR3 is TGTGCCATCACCCCCGGGACCGACCCCTACGAGCAGTACTTC. This gives the protein CAITPGTDPYEQYF.

This chain joins TRBV30 and TRBJ1-2; D call uncertain. The germline gives CDR1 GTSNPN, CDR2 SVGIG (reference sequence). This CDR3 is built from 11 residues. V was trimmed by 7 bases and J by 6 bases, leaving 12 bases between them. Here the CDR3 DNA reads TGTGCCTCCTACTATGGGAATGGCTACACCTTC. Translation: CASYYGNGYTF. Based on the CDR3 plus reference TRBV30 and TRBJ1-2, the full variable domain is SQTIHQWPATLVQPVGSPLSLECTVEGTSNPNLYWYRQAAGRGLQLLFYSVGIGQISSEVPQNLSASRPQDRQFILSSKKLLLSDSGFYLCASYYGNGYTFGSGTRLTVV.

The chain links TRBV29-1 to TRBJ2-3; D is possibly TRBD1 (5 bases). The CDR3 contains 13 residues. The V gene lost 4 bases and the J gene lost 5 bases, with 13 bases spanning the gap. The V gene's germline CDR1 is SQVTM and CDR2 ANQGSEA. In DNA form, the CDR3 reads TGCAGCGTTGTGGGGCTAGTCATAGATACGCAGTATTTT. This encodes CSVVGLVIDTQYF.

As regards this clone: This sample also contains other DNA sequences that code for the same CDR3. V gene TRBV29-1 combines with J gene TRBJ2-2; no definite D call. CDR1 and CDR2 (germline): SQVTM, ANQGSEA. The V end lost 4 bases, the J end lost 4 bases, and 7 bases lay between the germline ends. CDR3 length equals 12 residues. This CDR3 is CSVVLATGELFF. The CDR3 coding sequence is TGCAGCGTTGTTTTAGCCACCGGGGAGCTGTTTTTT.

CDR3 nucleotides: TGCAGCGTTGAAGGACTAGCGGGGTACAATGAGCAGTTCTTC. It translates to CSVEGLAGYNEQFF. V usage is TRBV29-1 and J usage is TRBJ2-1; 11 nucleotides agree with TRBD2. The CDR3 sequence is 14 residues long. With V trimmed by 1 base and J by 4 bases, 0 bases remained unmatched. The V gene's germline CDR1 is SQVTM and CDR2 ANQGSEA.

This sequence joins TRBV4-1 and TRBJ2-7; D not resolved. This CDR3 spans 13 amino acids. Germline V gives CDR1 MGHRA, CDR2 YSYEKL. Trimming left V 1 base short and J 1 base short, with 5 bases between. The CDR3 DNA sequence: TGCGCCAGCAGCCAAGCCGATTCCTACGAGCAGTACTTC. It is translated as CASSQADSYEQYF.

The chain combines TRBV11-2 with TRBJ2-5; TRBD2 agrees at 8 bases. The germline V gene encodes CDR1 SGHAT and CDR2 FQNNGV. V shed 0 bases and J 6 bases; nucleotides not matched to a gene: 6. This CDR3 comprises 15 residues. This CDR3 reads CASSLEGLAGKTQYF. The DNA for the CDR3 is TGTGCCAGCAGCTTAGAAGGACTAGCCGGAAAGACCCAGTACTTC.

This clone was seen more than once but under ten times. J is TRBJ2-5 and V is TRBV7-8; possibly TRBD2 for D (7 bases). This CDR3 spans 12 amino acids. Deletions cut 6 bases from V and 5 bases from J, with 10 bases between. Germline CDR1 and CDR2: SGHVS and FQNEAQ. This CDR3 reads CASRGGGETQYF. The DNA of the CDR3 is TGTGCCAGCAGAGGGGGGGGCGAGACCCAGTACTTC.

The rearrangement uses TRBV2 and TRBJ2-1; D is uncertain. This CDR3 contains 11 residues. The V and J ends lost 5 bases and 9 bases respectively, with 8 bases between them. Germline V gene data show CDR1 as SNHLY and CDR2 as FYNNEI. The chain's CDR3 is CASSMVGEQFF. Written as DNA, the CDR3 is TGTGCCAGCAGTATGGTTGGTGAGCAGTTCTTC.